This T cell receptor beta chain was found in a study of T cells in women clearing cervical HPV infection. Study information: HLA type stays a possible confounder, typing being limited.

Here immunoSEQ multiplex PCR was the method, and the copy in TCRdb shows in-frame clones only, minus some. The table lists 20,000 to 25,000 clones, with around 24% in the top ten. Worth noting for this clone: The read halts 3 residues ahead of the CDR3 end, with the missing end drawn from the germline J gene.

The germline CDR1 and CDR2 sequences are SGDLS and YYNGEE. The CDR3 length is 15 residues. With 3 bases clipped from V and 7 bases from J, the junction kept 8 bases outside the gene matches. Specimen: blood buffy coat. The V and J genes are TRBV9 and TRBJ2-2; 8 bases align to TRBD1. This TCR came from a woman aged 18 to 75 with a cervical HPV16 infection that either progressed to CIN3+ or cleared (not recorded which). The DNA read from the CDR3 is TGTGCCAGCAGCGCAAAACAGGGGGTAATCGGGGAG. Its protein is CASSAKQGVIGE. The whole CDR3 sequence is CASSAKQGVIGELFF.